This TCR beta chain was captured in a study of blood T cell repertoires in COVID-19. Turning to the study itself: The study drew acute and convalescent COVID-19 samples from the United States, Italy and Spain.

Recruitment covered about 25 US areas and drew participants whose ages spanned roughly 18 to 100 years. Symptom resolution, clearance, or two negative PCRs marked donors in Cohort 3 as recovered. CDR1 is GTSNPN and CDR2 is SVGIG in the germline V gene (reference sequence). After removal of 7 bases from V and 5 bases from J, the junction contained 2 bases not matched to a gene. The CDR3 spans 13 residues. Authors' analysis steps: For nucleated cells, counts were estimated from reference gene primer amplification. Produced via immunoSEQ multiplex PCR; TCRdb's table is partial and in-frame only. V, J and clone size are those of that table, while D and trimming were read from the DNA. The sample records about 140,000 clones, almost 80% being singletons.

This receptor was obtained from a woman in her forties or fifties who had recovered from COVID-19. The sequenced sample consisted of PBMCs or T cells enriched from blood (not recorded which). This sequence joins TRBV30 and TRBJ2-3, with TRBD2 identical over 14 bases. In nucleotides, the CDR3 is TGTGCCTCTGGGACTAGCGGGGGAGATACGCAGTATTTT. This gives the protein CASGTSGGDTQYF.